The 12 T cell receptor beta chains below were found in one sample sequenced in a study of cytomegalovirus exposure and HLA in healthy donors. The PCR contained 60 Vbeta and 13 Jbeta primers. Measured with immunoSEQ multiplex PCR; TCRdb has only the in-frame clones, and not every one. The sample contains 50,000 to 70,000 clones, 70% to 75% of which appear only once. Sequences were obtained from PBMCs. All receptors derive from a man aged 30 to 45 in good health and CMV-seropositive.

The V and J genes are TRBV5-5 and TRBJ2-7, with 8 bases fitting TRBD2. Trimming took 4 bases from V and 3 from J; bases not matched to a gene: 12. Per the germline V gene, CDR1 is SGHKS and CDR2 is YYEKEE (reference sequence). The CDR3 covers 16 residues. CDR3: CASSPAVAGGLYEQYF. As DNA, the CDR3 is TGTGCCAGCAGCCCGGCAGTCGCGGGGGGTCTCTACGAGCAGTACTTC.

This clone was detected a few times. The J gene is TRBJ2-3, the V gene TRBV5-4; 7 nucleotides agree with TRBD1. Germline trimming cut 4 bases from V and 4 bases from J; bases unmatched to any gene: 12. The CDR3 spans 16 residues. Germline assignment: CDR1 SGHNT and CDR2 YYREEE (reference sequence). CDR3 DNA sequence: TGTGCCAGCAGCCATGGGGTTCTTACAGGGGCAGATACGCAGTATTTT. It translates to CASSHGVLTGADTQYF.

As regards this clone: Germline and junction disagree at one end, which may indicate a read error. Other DNA sequences from this sample encode an identical CDR3 as well. This chain links TRBV2 with TRBJ2-3; 8 bases line up with TRBD2. This CDR3 spans 16 amino acids. Germline values: CDR1 SNHLY, CDR2 FYNNEI. DNA of the CDR3: TGTGCCAGCAGTGAAGCGCGGCGGACTAGCACAGATACGCAGTACTTT. This translates into CASSEARRTSTDTQYF.

This clone was seen once. This chain joins TRBV28 and TRBJ1-4, with TRBD1 matching over 7 bases. This CDR3 has 15 residues. With 3 bases clipped from V and 7 bases from J, the junction kept 8 bases outside the gene matches. From germline, CDR1 is MDHEN and CDR2 SYDVKM. The CDR3 DNA sequence: TGTGCCAGCAGTTTGACAGGGACCTATATTGAAAAACTGTTTTTT. Its protein is CASSLTGTYIEKLFF.

The chain carries TRBV7-9 and TRBJ1-2, with a tentative D call TRBD1 (6 bases). The length of the CDR3 is 15 residues. V shed 2 bases and J shed 4 bases, with 14 bases lying between them. Germline V gene data show CDR1 as SEHNR and CDR2 as FQNEAQ (reference sequence). This chain's CDR3 is CASSLSGGELYGYTF. CDR3 bases: TGTGCCAGCAGCTTAAGCGGGGGCGAGCTCTATGGCTACACCTTC.

The chain is built from TRBV6-5 and TRBJ1-1; 11 nucleotides align to TRBD1. V dropped 6 bases and J dropped 4; count of bases not matched to a gene: 7. Germline V CDR1 and CDR2: MNHEY, SVGAGI. CDR3 length: 15 residues. This chain's CDR3 is CASRGGTGGGTEAFF. The CDR3 coding sequence is TGTGCCAGCAGAGGCGGGACAGGGGGGGGCACTGAAGCTTTCTTT.

This chain links TRBV29-1 with TRBJ1-1; D is ambiguous. V lost 7 bases and J lost 0, with 12 bases in between. In germline, CDR1 is SQVTM, CDR2 ANQGSEA. The CDR3 extends over 13 amino acids. In DNA form, the CDR3 reads TGCAGCGCCTGGGCCAACATGAACACTGAAGCTTTCTTT. Translated, it gives CSAWANMNTEAFF.

The gene calls are TRBV5-1 and TRBJ2-7, with D possibly being TRBD2 (6 bases). The CDR3 consists of 15 residues. The germline CDR1 and CDR2 sequences are SGHRS and YFSETQ. The V end lost 4 bases, the J end lost 4 bases, and 18 bases lay between the germline ends. CDR3 DNA sequence: TGCGCCAGCAGCACCGGTTTAGCGGTTCAGTACGAGCAGTACTTC. As protein: CASSTGLAVQYEQYF.

The genes are TRBV11-3 and TRBJ1-1; no firm D call. The CDR3 has 12 residues. Germline V gene data show CDR1 as SGHNT and CDR2 as YENEEA. Trimming stripped 4 bases from V and 6 bases from J, with 9 bases between. The CDR3, as DNA: TGTGCCAGCAGCTCCCCCGGGGCTGAAGCTTTCTTT. Translated, it gives CASSSPGAEAFF.

This chain connects TRBV15 to TRBJ2-4, with a weak D call TRBD2 (6 bases). The CDR3 runs 15 residues. The germline V gene encodes CDR1 LNHNV and CDR2 YYDKDF (reference sequence). Trimming cost V 5 bases and J 5 bases, with 16 bases left between them. The DNA of the CDR3 is TGTGCCACCAGCTCCTGGGGACTTGGGGAAAACATTCAGTACTTC. This gives the protein CATSSWGLGENIQYF.

A few counts support this clone. The genes are TRBV7-8 and TRBJ2-2; no firm D call. V lost 3 bases, J lost 0 bases, and 5 bases lay in between. The CDR3 covers 14 residues. Germline V gene data show CDR1 as SGHVS and CDR2 as FQNEAQ. The DNA for the CDR3 is TGTGCCAGCAGCTTCTTTTCGAACACCGGGGAGCTGTTTTTT. Protein: CASSFFSNTGELFF.

Remarks on this clone: Sequence at one end of the junction differs from germline and may be a read error. This sequence joins TRBV7-2 and TRBJ1-1; TRBD1 matches at 10 bases. CDR1 is SGHTA, CDR2 FQGNSA, per germline. The CDR3 has 11 amino acids. CDR3: CASSLDGTGDF. DNA of the CDR3: TGTGCCAGCAGCTTAGATGGGACAGGGGACTTT.